What follows are 18 T cell receptor beta chains derived from one specimen sequenced in a study of blood T cell repertoires in COVID-19. The method was immunoSEQ multiplex PCR; TCRdb's version includes in-frame clones alone and lacks a portion of them. Altogether 150,000 or so clones are present, roughly 90% being singletons, with the ten largest covering 25% to 30%. Material: peripheral blood. The receptor source for this set is a man aged 60 to 69 with acute or convalescent COVID-19.

The chain couples TRBV3-1 (or the pseudogene TRBV3-2) to TRBJ1-3; tentative D call: TRBD1 (6 bases). Trimming stripped 5 bases from V and 4 bases from J, with 12 bases between. CDR1 is LGHDT and CDR2 is YNNKEL in the germline V gene (reference sequence). The CDR3 has 14 residues. CDR3 amino acids: CASSNSGHGNTIYF. The CDR3 DNA is TGTGCCAGCAGCAACTCGGGACACGGAAACACCATATATTTT.

V is TRBV29-1 and J is TRBJ2-5; 7 positions agree with TRBD2. CDR1 is SQVTM, CDR2 ANQGSEA, per germline. This CDR3 spans 15 amino acids. The J segment lost 2 bases and the V segment lost 4 bases, leaving 10 bases of the junction unmatched. The CDR3 region is CSVAFGTTQQETQYF. In DNA, the CDR3 is TGCAGCGTTGCGTTTGGGACTACACAACAAGAGACCCAGTACTTC. Looking up the rest from reference TRBV29-1 and TRBJ2-5 gives the full variable domain: SAVISQKPSRDICQRGTSLTIQCQVDSQVTMMFWYRQQPGQSLTLIATANQGSEATYESGFVIDKFPISRPNLTFSTLTVSNMSPEDSSIYLCSVAFGTTQQETQYFGPGTRLLVL.

The V and J genes are TRBV5-1 and TRBJ1-2; D is perhaps TRBD1 (6 bases). Germline V CDR1 and CDR2: SGHRS, YFSETQ. CDR3 length: 16 residues. V lost 5 bases and J 4 bases, leaving 21 bases between the germline ends. The CDR3 reads CASRPYNRESFYGYTF. As DNA, the CDR3 is TGCGCCAGCAGGCCTTATAACAGGGAAAGCTTCTATGGCTACACCTTC.

The DNA for the CDR3 is TGTGCCAGCAGCGTAGGGGGTGGACAGTACACAGATACGCAGTATTTT. As protein: CASSVGGGQYTDTQYF. V gene TRBV9 combines with J gene TRBJ2-3; perhaps TRBD1 as D (6 bases). Germline CDR1 and CDR2: SGDLS and YYNGEE. The germline V and J ends were trimmed by 0 bases and 2 bases, with 13 bases remaining between them. The CDR3 covers 16 residues.

V gene TRBV6-2 or TRBV6-3 combines with J gene TRBJ2-7; D gene ambiguous. Germline CDR1 MNHEY, CDR2 SVGEGT. Trimming shortened V by 6 bases and J by 0 bases, and 15 bases separated the two germline ends. The length of the CDR3 is 15 residues. The CDR3 nucleotides read TGTGCCAGCAGCTCACTCCTAAGGAGCTCCTACGAGCAGTACGTC. Translating gives CASSSLLRSSYEQYV.

The rearrangement joins TRBV19 to TRBJ2-3; the D is unclear. V was clipped by 6 bases and J by 3 bases, with 10 bases between them. The germline CDR1 and CDR2 sequences are LNHDA and SQIVND (reference sequence). The CDR3 totals 13 residues. CDR3 bases: TGTGCCAGTAGGCTCGCGACAACAGATACGCAGTATTTT. Its translation is CASRLATTDTQYF.

V is TRBV27 and J is TRBJ2-3; 16 nucleotides align to TRBD2. CDR3 length equals 19 residues. The V gene end was trimmed by 3 bases and the J gene end by 0 bases; junction bases not matched to a gene: 6. Germline assignment: CDR1 MNHEY and CDR2 SMNVEV (reference sequence). The CDR3 DNA follows: TGTGCCAGCAGTTTTTTGGGGACTAGCGGGGGGGTAAGCACAGATACGCAGTATTTT. Translation: CASSFLGTSGGVSTDTQYF.

This chain joins TRBV10-3 and TRBJ2-1, with TRBD2 matching 8 bases. This CDR3 is 14 amino acids long. J gave up 8 bases and V 5 bases, and 8 bases lay outside the gene matches. Germline assignment: CDR1 ENHRY and CDR2 SYGVKD. For the CDR3, the DNA is TGTGCCATCAGTTTTAGCGGGGAAGGGGATGAGCAGTTCTTC. Amino acid sequence: CAISFSGEGDEQFF.

This chain joins TRBV7-9 and TRBJ2-1, with TRBD2 matching over 14 bases. Looked up from germline, CDR1 is SEHNR and CDR2 is FQNEAQ (reference sequence). J lost 8 bases, V lost 1 base, and 4 bases had no gene match. This CDR3 comprises 16 residues. This CDR3 reads CASSLGLAGGVYEQFF. The CDR3 coding sequence is TGTGCCAGCAGCTTAGGACTAGCGGGAGGGGTCTATGAGCAGTTCTTC.

The V and J genes are TRBV6-6 and TRBJ1-3, with D perhaps matching TRBD1 (6 bases). From germline, CDR1 is MNHNY and CDR2 SVGAGI (reference sequence). Trimming removed 0 bases from V and 4 bases from J, with 13 bases in between. The CDR3 covers 16 residues. The CDR3 protein is CASSYSAPGAGNTIYF. CDR3 coding DNA: TGTGCCAGCAGTTACTCGGCCCCAGGGGCCGGAAACACCATATATTTT.

The chain has TRBV29-1 and TRBJ1-2; D is possibly TRBD1 (5 bases). The CDR3 loop spans 13 amino acids. With 4 bases removed from V and 4 bases from J, the gap between germline ends came to 13 bases. Per germline, CDR1 SQVTM and CDR2 ANQGSEA. The CDR3, as DNA: TGCAGCGTTGTGCGGGGGAGAAGCTATGGCTACACCTTC. Translation gives CSVVRGRSYGYTF. The whole variable domain, filled in from reference TRBV29-1 and TRBJ1-2, reads SAVISQKPSRDICQRGTSLTIQCQVDSQVTMMFWYRQQPGQSLTLIATANQGSEATYESGFVIDKFPISRPNLTFSTLTVSNMSPEDSSIYLCSVVRGRSYGYTFGSGTRLTVV.

The chain couples TRBV24-1 to TRBJ2-5; D call uncertain. Trimming shortened V by 5 bases and J by 0 bases, and 6 bases separated the two germline ends. Germline V gene data show CDR1 as KGHDR and CDR2 as SFDVKD. The CDR3 loop spans 13 amino acids. CDR3 sequence (DNA): TGTGCCACCAGTGTAAGCTACCAAGAGACCCAGTACTTC. This translates into CATSVSYQETQYF.

CDR3 nucleotide sequence: TGTGCCACCCAAAAGCGGGGTGAGCAGTTCTTC. Translation gives CATQKRGEQFF. The chain couples TRBV10-3 to TRBJ2-1; 7 nucleotides match TRBD2. Germline CDR1 is ENHRY and CDR2 is SYGVKD. The CDR3 sequence is 11 residues long. The junction had 6 bases not matched to a gene; V was cut back by 10 bases and J by 9 bases.

The chain carries TRBV25-1 and TRBJ1-2, with D tentatively TRBD1 (6 bases). The germline V gene encodes CDR1 MGHDK and CDR2 SYGVNS. V gave up 7 bases and J gave up 2 bases, with 17 bases separating them. The CDR3 has 15 residues. The CDR3 is CASTPQGKGNYGYTF. The DNA for the CDR3 is TGTGCCAGCACTCCCCAGGGGAAAGGGAACTATGGCTACACCTTC.

The J gene is TRBJ2-4, the V gene TRBV7-3, with a tentative D call TRBD1 (7 bases). The CDR3 contains 16 residues. V was shortened by 0 bases and J by 2 bases, with 11 bases between the two germline ends. The germline V gene encodes CDR1 SGHTA and CDR2 FQGTGA. The CDR3: CASSLTPGGSKNIQYF. The CDR3 region has the DNA TGTGCCAGCAGCTTAACGCCAGGGGGGTCCAAAAACATTCAGTACTTC. The complete variable domain, with remaining parts taken from reference TRBV7-3 and TRBJ2-4, reads GAGVSQTPSNKVTEKGKYVELRCDPISGHTALYWYRQSLGQGPEFLIYFQGTGAADDSGLPNDRFFAVRPEGSVSTLKIQRTERGDSAVYLCASSLTPGGSKNIQYFGAGTRLSVL.

Only one count was recorded for this clone. The V gene is TRBV19, the J gene TRBJ1-4; 7 bases align to TRBD1. Germline CDR1 and CDR2: LNHDA and SQIVND (reference sequence). The CDR3 covers 13 residues. J lost 2 bases, V lost 9 bases, and 3 bases had no gene match. CDR3 loop: CASQTGTNEKLFF. The CDR3 DNA sequence: TGTGCCAGCCAGACAGGGACTAATGAAAAACTGTTTTTT.

This chain joins TRBV7-9 and TRBJ1-1, with 11 bases aligning to TRBD1. Germline CDR1 is SEHNR and CDR2 is FQNEAQ (reference sequence). V lost 2 bases, J lost 4 bases, and 3 bases stayed unmatched. The CDR3 is 15 residues long. The CDR3 DNA follows: TGTGCCAGCAGCTTAACCGGGACAGGGGGCACTGAAGCTTTCTTT. Translation gives CASSLTGTGGTEAFF. The whole variable domain, filled in from reference TRBV7-9 and TRBJ1-1, reads DTGVSQNPRHKITKRGQNVTFRCDPISEHNRLYWYRQTLGQGPEFLTYFQNEAQLEKSRLLSDRFSAERPKGSFSTLEIQRTEQGDSAMYLCASSLTGTGGTEAFFGQGTRLTVV.

V gene TRBV5-5 combines with J gene TRBJ1-3; the D is unclear. V lost 2 bases and J 2 bases, leaving 8 bases between the germline ends. This CDR3 is 14 amino acids long. From germline, CDR1 is SGHKS and CDR2 YYEKEE (reference sequence). For the CDR3, the DNA is TGTGCCAGCAGCTTAGGTCGGGCTGGAAACACCATATATTTT. Residues: CASSLGRAGNTIYF.